Here is one T cell receptor beta chain with its context. The data were taken from a study of OX40 agonist ivuxolimab in advanced cancers. Looked up from germline, CDR1 is MNHNY and CDR2 is SVGAGI (reference sequence). V was cut by 0 bases and J by 1 base, with 3 bases left in between. The CDR3 length is 13 residues. Libraries were prepared by immunoSEQ multiplex PCR; TCRdb keeps only in-frame clonotypes and omits some of them. This repertoire shows over 50,000 clones, 88% found once; its top ten account for about 5%. The sequencing here drew on CD4+ or CD8+ T cells sorted from blood, taken in a trial of the OX40 agonist ivuxolimab. V is TRBV6-6 and J is TRBJ1-1; D gene uncertain. The receptor was isolated from an adult with an advanced solid tumor such as melanoma, head and neck, liver or kidney cancer. In nucleotides, the CDR3 is TGTGCCAGCAGTTACTCAGAGAACACTGAAGCTTTCTTT. Its translation is CASSYSENTEAFF.